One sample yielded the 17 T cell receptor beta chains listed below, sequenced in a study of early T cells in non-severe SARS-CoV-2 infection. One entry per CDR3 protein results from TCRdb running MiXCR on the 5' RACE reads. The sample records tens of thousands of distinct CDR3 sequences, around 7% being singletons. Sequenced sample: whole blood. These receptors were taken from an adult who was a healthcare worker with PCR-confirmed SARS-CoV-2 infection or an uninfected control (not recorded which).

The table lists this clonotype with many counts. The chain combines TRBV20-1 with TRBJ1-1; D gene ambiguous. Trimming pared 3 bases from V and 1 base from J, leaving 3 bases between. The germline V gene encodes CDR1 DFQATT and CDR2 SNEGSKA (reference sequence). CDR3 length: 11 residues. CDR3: CSARGNTEAFF. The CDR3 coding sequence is TGCAGTGCTAGGGGGAACACTGAAGCTTTCTTT.

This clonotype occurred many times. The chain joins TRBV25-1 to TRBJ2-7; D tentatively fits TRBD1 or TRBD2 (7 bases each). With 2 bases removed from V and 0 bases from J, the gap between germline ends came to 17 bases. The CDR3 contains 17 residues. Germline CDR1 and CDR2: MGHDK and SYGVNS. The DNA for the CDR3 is TGTGCCAGCAGTGAAGGGGGGGCACAGGGGAGCTCCTACGAGCAGTACTTC. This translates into CASSEGGAQGSSYEQYF.

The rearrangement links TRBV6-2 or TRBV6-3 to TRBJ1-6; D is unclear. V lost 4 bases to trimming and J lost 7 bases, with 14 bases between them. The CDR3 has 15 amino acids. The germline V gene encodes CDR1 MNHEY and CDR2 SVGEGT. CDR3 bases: TGTGCCAGCAGTTCTACATCCCTGGGGAATTCACCCCTCCACTTT. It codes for CASSSTSLGNSPLHF.

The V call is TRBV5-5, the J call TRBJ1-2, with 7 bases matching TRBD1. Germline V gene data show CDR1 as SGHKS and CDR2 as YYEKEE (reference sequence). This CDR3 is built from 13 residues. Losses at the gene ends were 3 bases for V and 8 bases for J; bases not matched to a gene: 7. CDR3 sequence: CASSSAEGAGYTF. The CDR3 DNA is TGTGCCAGCAGCTCCGCGGAGGGGGCAGGCTACACCTTC.

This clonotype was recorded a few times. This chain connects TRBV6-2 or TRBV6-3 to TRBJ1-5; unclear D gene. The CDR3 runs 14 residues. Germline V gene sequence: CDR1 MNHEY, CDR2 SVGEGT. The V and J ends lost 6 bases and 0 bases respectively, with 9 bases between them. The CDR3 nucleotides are TGTGCCAGCAGGCTGGGCGGTAGCAATCAGCCCCAGCATTTT. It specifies CASRLGGSNQPQHF.

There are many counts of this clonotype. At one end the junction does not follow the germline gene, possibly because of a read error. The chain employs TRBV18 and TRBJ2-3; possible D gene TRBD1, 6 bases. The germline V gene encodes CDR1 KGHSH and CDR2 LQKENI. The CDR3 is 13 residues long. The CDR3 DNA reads TGTGCCAGCTCATCACCAGGGGCAGATACGCAGTATTTT. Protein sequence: CASSSPGADTQYF.

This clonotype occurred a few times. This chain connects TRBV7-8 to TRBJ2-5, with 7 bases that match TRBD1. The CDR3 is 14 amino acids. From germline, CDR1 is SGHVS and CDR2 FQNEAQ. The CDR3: CVTSGTEVGETQYF. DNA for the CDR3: TGTGTCACCTCCGGGACAGAAGTAGGAGAGACCCAGTACTTC.

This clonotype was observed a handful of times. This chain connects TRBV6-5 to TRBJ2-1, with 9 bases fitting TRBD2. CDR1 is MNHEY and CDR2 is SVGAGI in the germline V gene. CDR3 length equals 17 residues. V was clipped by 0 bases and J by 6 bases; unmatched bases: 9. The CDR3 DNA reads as TGTGCCAGCAGTTACTCTATGGGACTAGCCCGTATCAATGAGCAGTTCTTC. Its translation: CASSYSMGLARINEQFF.

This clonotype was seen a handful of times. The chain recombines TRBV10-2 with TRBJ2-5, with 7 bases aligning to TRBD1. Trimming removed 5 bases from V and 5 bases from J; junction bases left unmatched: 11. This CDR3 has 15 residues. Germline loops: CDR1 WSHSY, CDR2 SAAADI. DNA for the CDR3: TGCGCCAGCAGTTCCAATACAGGGGACGGGGAGACCCAGTACTTC. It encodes CASSSNTGDGETQYF.

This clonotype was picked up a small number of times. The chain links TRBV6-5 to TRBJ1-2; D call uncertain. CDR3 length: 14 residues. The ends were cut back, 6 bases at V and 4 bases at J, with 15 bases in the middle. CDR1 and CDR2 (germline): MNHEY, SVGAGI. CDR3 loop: CASRPGLWAYGYTF. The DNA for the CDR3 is TGTGCCAGCAGGCCGGGCCTTTGGGCCTATGGCTACACCTTC.

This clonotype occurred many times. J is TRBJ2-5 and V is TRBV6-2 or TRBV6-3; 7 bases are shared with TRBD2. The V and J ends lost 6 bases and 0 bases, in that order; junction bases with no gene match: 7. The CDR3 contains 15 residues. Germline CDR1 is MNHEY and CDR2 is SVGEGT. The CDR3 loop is CASSLLAENQETQYF. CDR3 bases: TGTGCCAGCAGCCTTCTAGCGGAGAACCAAGAGACCCAGTACTTC.

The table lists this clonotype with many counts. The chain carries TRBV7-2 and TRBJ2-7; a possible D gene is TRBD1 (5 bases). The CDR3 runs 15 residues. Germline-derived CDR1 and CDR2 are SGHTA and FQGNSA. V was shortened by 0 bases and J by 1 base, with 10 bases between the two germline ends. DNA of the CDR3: TGTGCCAGCAGCTTAGCGGCACAGGCTTCCTACGAGCAGTACTTC. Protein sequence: CASSLAAQASYEQYF. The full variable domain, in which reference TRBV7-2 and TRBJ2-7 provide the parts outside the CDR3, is GAGVSQSPSNKVTEKGKDVELRCDPISGHTALYWYRQSLGQGLEFLIYFQGNSAPDKSGLPSDRFSAERTGGSVSTLTIQRTQQEDSAVYLCASSLAAQASYEQYFGPGTRLTVT.

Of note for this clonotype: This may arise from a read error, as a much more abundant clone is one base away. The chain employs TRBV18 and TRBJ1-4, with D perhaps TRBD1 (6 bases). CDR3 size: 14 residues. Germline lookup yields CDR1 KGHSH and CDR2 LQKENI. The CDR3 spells CVSSRQATNEKLFF. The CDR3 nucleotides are TGTGTCAGCTCAAGACAGGCAACTAATGAAAAACTGTTTTTT.

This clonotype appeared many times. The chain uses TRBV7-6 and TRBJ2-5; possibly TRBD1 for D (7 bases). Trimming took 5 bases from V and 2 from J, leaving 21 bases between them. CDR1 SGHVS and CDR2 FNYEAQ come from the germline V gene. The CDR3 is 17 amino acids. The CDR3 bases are TGTGCCAGCAGCACGCTCCGGGGGACAGCGATTCAAGAGACCCAGTACTTC. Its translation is CASSTLRGTAIQETQYF.

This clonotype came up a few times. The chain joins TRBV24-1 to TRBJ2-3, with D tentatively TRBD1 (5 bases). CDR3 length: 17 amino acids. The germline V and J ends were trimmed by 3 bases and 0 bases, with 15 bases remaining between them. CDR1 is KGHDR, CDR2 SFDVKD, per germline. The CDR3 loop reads CATSDASVTASTDTQYF. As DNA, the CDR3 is TGTGCCACCAGTGATGCCAGCGTGACAGCTAGCACAGATACGCAGTATTTT.

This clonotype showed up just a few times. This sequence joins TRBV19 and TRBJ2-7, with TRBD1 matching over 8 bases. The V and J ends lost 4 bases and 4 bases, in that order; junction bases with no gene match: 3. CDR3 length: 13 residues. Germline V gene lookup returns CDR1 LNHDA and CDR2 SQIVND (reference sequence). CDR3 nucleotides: TGTGCCAGTAGTACAGGGGGCAGGTACGAGCAGTACTTC. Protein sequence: CASSTGGRYEQYF.

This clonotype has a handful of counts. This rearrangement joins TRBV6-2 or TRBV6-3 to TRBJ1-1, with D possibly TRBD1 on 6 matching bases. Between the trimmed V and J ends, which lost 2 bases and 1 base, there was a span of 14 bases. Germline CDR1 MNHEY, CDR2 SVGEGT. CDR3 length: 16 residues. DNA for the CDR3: TGTGCCAGCAGTTACCCGCATGACAGGAAGAACACTGAAGCTTTCTTT. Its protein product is CASSYPHDRKNTEAFF.